Listed below are T cell receptor beta chains from one sample, sequenced in a study of cytomegalovirus exposure and HLA in healthy donors. Sequencing used immunoSEQ multiplex PCR; TCRdb keeps in-frame clones, though not all of them. The table lists some 150,000 clones, roughly 82% of them singletons. Sequenced: PBMCs. The source is a woman in her forties or fifties in good health and CMV-seropositive. Both conserved end residues are part of each CDR3.

J: TRBJ2-4
V: TRBV30
CDR3: CAWTFGTGGRNIQYF

J: TRBJ2-5
V: TRBV19
CDR3: CASRQAGGGETQYF

J: TRBJ1-4
V: TRBV30
CDR3: CAWSRGGGREKLFF

J: TRBJ2-1
V: TRBV27
CDR3: CASSQGLSYNEQFF

J: TRBJ2-2
V: TRBV10-3
CDR3: CAISEGTGWAGELFF

J: TRBJ2-1
V: TRBV12-5
CDR3: CASSTPTGHLRDEQFF

J: TRBJ1-1
V: TRBV2
CDR3: CASLLTGTGRNTEAFF

J: TRBJ2-3
V: TRBV30
CDR3: CAWGLAGADTQYF

J: TRBJ2-7
V: TRBV4-1
CDR3: CASSRTGGAQIPPYEQYF

J: TRBJ2-3
V: TRBV5-6
CDR3: CASSWGVSTDTQYF

J: TRBJ1-3
V: TRBV2
CDR3: CASSATGGNTIYF

J: TRBJ1-1
V: TRBV14
CDR3: CASSQGGRNTEAFF

J: TRBJ1-1
V: TRBV11-2
CDR3: CASSVRGRGTEAFF

J: TRBJ1-3
V: TRBV5-4
CDR3: CASSDRGSGNTIYF

J: TRBJ2-7
V: TRBV29-1
CDR3: CSVEGPRGTYEQYF

J: TRBJ1-1
V: TRBV10-2
CDR3: CASSERPGGNTEAFF

J: TRBJ2-1
V: TRBV28
CDR3: CASGLGGLVGPNEQFF

J: TRBJ2-2
V: TRBV9
CDR3: CASSVDRGLITGELFF

J: TRBJ2-1
V: TRBV29-1
CDR3: CSVASSLAGVPQFF

J: TRBJ2-2
V: TRBV4-1
CDR3: CASSATTGAGELFF

J: TRBJ1-2
V: TRBV14
CDR3: CASSQAGQGVYGYTF

J: TRBJ2-7
V: TRBV7-8
CDR3: CASSLYGASGQSYEQYF

J: TRBJ1-4
V: TRBV19
CDR3: CASSTGVPGIFIDLNEKLFF

J: TRBJ1-6
V: TRBV27
CDR3: CASSFSLGGANSPLHF

J: TRBJ2-5
V: TRBV2
CDR3: CASSEALRYKGAGRETQYF

J: TRBJ2-2
V: TRBV5-4
CDR3: CASSLAGTNTGELFF

J: TRBJ1-1
V: TRBV5-6
CDR3: CASSLQGLGEAFF

J: TRBJ1-4
V: TRBV7-9
CDR3: CASSSRPSSTNEKLFF

J: TRBJ1-2
V: TRBV18
CDR3: CASSLTEDRGHYGYTF

J: TRBJ2-7
V: TRBV14
CDR3: CASSQEGLAGTYEQYF

J: TRBJ2-7
V: TRBV30
CDR3: CAWSVRGGRSYEQYF

J: TRBJ1-2
V: TRBV6-1
CDR3: CASSGDREYGYTF

J: TRBJ2-3
V: TRBV5-4
CDR3: CASSLLTSTDTQYF

J: TRBJ2-3
V: TRBV5-6
CDR3: CASSLRADTDTQYF

J: TRBJ1-5
V: TRBV2
CDR3: CASSVDRGNQPQHF

J: TRBJ2-1
V: TRBV9
CDR3: CASSDRSGGIYNEQFF

J: TRBJ2-3
V: TRBV30
CDR3: CALRDRGDTQYF

J: TRBJ2-2
V: TRBV5-6
CDR3: CASSSGLAGVNTGELFF

J: TRBJ1-1
V: TRBV6-5
CDR3: CASSYRGNTEAFF